This entry describes one TCR beta chain. Its antigen target is currently unknown. No much larger clonotype is one base removed from it; base qualities were not supplied. The Qiagen DNeasy kit was used to extract genomic DNA both from unsorted PBMCs and from the negatively selected CD4+ and CD8+ fractions. TCR beta CDR3 regions were amplified by immunoSEQ multiplex PCR using primers annealing to V and J segments. A synthetic immune receptor repertoire was used to minimize amplification bias, and any remaining bias was removed computationally after sequencing. The paper's data handling went like this. Repertoire diversity was quantified as the Shannon entropy index using custom Python scripts. Unsorted, CD4+ and CD8+ repertoires were examined separately, except in combined analyses, for which CD4+ and CD8+ sequences were merged in silico. Clonal expansion was defined as a frequency increase of at least 2-fold after treatment compared with C1D1, and clones undetected at baseline were assigned a pseudocount of 0.5. Clones with 0 or 1 copy at C1D1 were defined as singleton clones, while clones with 2 or more copies were defined as non-singleton clones. Clones expanded in unsorted samples were labelled as CD4+, CD8+ or unknown by matching protein sequences in sorted samples from the same patient. Wilcoxon tests on paired samples were used to test diversity changes from C1D1 to C4D1. TCRdb stores this immuneACCESS table with in-frame sequences only. Part of the clones is absent; in the studies checked, under half of the shortfall reflects unresolved V genes, and no reason is known for the rest. V, J and clone size are those of that table, while D and trimming were read from the DNA. The table for this sample lists 90,000 to 140,000 clones; about 92% of them were counted only once. The ten largest clones add up to roughly 19% of the sample.

The meaning of the sample's time point label: cycle 4 day 1 (C4D1), after five to seven weeks of nivolumab. All trial patients had relapsed after autologous stem cell transplantation, with cohorts A, B and C differing in prior brentuximab vedotin exposure. A total of under 70 patients with relapsed/refractory classical Hodgkin lymphoma made up the trial cohort, and each patient's best overall response was complete response, partial response or progressive disease. Single-agent nivolumab was administered to trial patients in the multi-cohort phase II CheckMate 205 trial. Best overall response was determined by an independent review committee according to the 2007 International Working Group response criteria. Trial PBMCs were collected just before the start of nivolumab (C1D1) and during therapy at cycle 2 day 1 and cycle 4 day 1. After peripheral blood was drawn into 8 mL Vacutainer Cell Preparation Tubes, PBMCs were isolated by centrifugation and then cryopreserved.

Clipping removes 2 bases from V and 0 bases from J, with 6 as the unmatched junction base count. The cysteine opens and the phenylalanine closes a CDR3 of 17 amino acids. Only the CDR3 DNA stays, 51 bases, in frame from base 1. CDR1 and CDR2 are drawn from the germline V gene: SGDLS, YYNGEE. The data originate from a study of PD-1 blockade in classical Hodgkin lymphoma (dated by TCRdb to 2019 to 2021). Context from the whole study: Nivolumab dosing was 3 mg/kg intravenously every 2 weeks, continuing until either disease progression or unacceptable toxicity. To define a peripheral blood immune signature of response to PD-1 blockade in classical Hodgkin lymphoma, the study combined TCR beta sequencing with CyTOF. The full study reports these points: Newly diagnosed patients were reported to have lower baseline TCR diversity than healthy donors, and relapsed/refractory patients were reported to have lower baseline TCR diversity still. By C4D1, a significant rise was seen in CD4+ TCR diversity but not in CD8+ TCR diversity (p=0.0027 vs p=0.16), and the rise was most apparent among complete responders (p=0.02). The study was limited to a single clinical trial cohort, and causes of repertoire differences, possibly disease activity or prior therapy, remained undefined. Among trial patients, those achieving complete response had baseline diversity similar to that of newly diagnosed patients, while diversity was significantly lower in partial responders and progressors. Lower diversity was observed in patients in whom nivolumab was started less than 1 year after ASCT, and these patients were excluded from later analyses so that confounding by immune reconstitution would be avoided.

The specimen comprised peripheral blood mononuclear cells (PBMCs), sampled before the fourth cycle of nivolumab. The source is a human donor with classical Hodgkin lymphoma. The chain is assembled from TRBV9 and TRBJ2-3, and 10 junction bases match TRBD2. The bases read TGTGCCAGCAGCGTGTTAAGTAGCGGGAGGAGCACAGATACGCAGTATTTT. It encodes CASSVLSSGRSTDTQYF.